This entry lists 9 T cell receptor beta chains sequenced from one sample in a study of blood T cell repertoires in COVID-19. Clones were read by immunoSEQ multiplex PCR, and TCRdb kept only the in-frame ones, dropping some. The table records 200,000 to 250,000 clones, approximately 85% of them present only once. Material for sequencing was peripheral blood. The receptors originated from a man between 35 and 55 years old with acute or convalescent COVID-19.

This clone was seen only a few times. This rearrangement joins TRBV3-1 (or the pseudogene TRBV3-2) to TRBJ1-2; D uncertain. V dropped 2 bases and J dropped 4 bases, with 8 bases sitting between them. Germline CDR1 is LGHDT and CDR2 is YNNKEL (reference sequence). The CDR3 runs to 13 residues. Here the CDR3 reads CASSQTQSYGYTF. In nucleotides, the CDR3 is TGTGCCAGCAGCCAAACACAGTCCTATGGCTACACCTTC.

The chain couples TRBV7-7 to TRBJ2-1; D is possibly TRBD2 (6 bases). The CDR3 extends over 13 amino acids. V lost 1 base to trimming and J lost 9 bases, with 10 bases between them. From germline, CDR1 is SSHAT and CDR2 FNYEAQ (reference sequence). The CDR3 is CASSLGQGGEQFF. Here the CDR3 DNA reads TGTGCCAGCAGCTTAGGCCAGGGAGGTGAGCAGTTCTTC.

The V gene is TRBV5-1, the J gene TRBJ2-1, with TRBD1 matching over 11 bases. Trimming cost V 6 bases and J 1 base; bases outside gene matches: 6. This CDR3 comprises 16 residues. Germline assignment: CDR1 SGHRS and CDR2 YFSETQ. CDR3: CASTFGTGGSYNEQFF. The CDR3 DNA is TGCGCCAGCACCTTCGGGACAGGGGGTTCCTACAATGAGCAGTTCTTC. The full variable domain, rest sourced from reference TRBV5-1 and TRBJ2-1, is KAGVTQTPRYLIKTRGQQVTLSCSPISGHRSVSWYQQTPGQGLQFLFEYFSETQRNKGNFPGRFSGRQFSNSRSEMNVSTLELGDSALYLCASTFGTGGSYNEQFFGPGTRLTVL.

The V call is TRBV12-3 or TRBV12-4, the J call TRBJ1-5, with D maybe TRBD1 (6 bases). This CDR3 is built from 12 residues. The germline V and J ends were trimmed by 6 bases and 6 bases, with 9 bases remaining between them. For the CDR3, the DNA is TGTGCCAGCAGGGAAGGGGGTCAGCCCCAGCATTTT. This translates into CASREGGQPQHF.

The gene calls are TRBV12-3 or TRBV12-4 and TRBJ1-6, with a weak D call TRBD1 (5 bases). The V gene lost 5 bases and the J gene lost 8 bases, with 10 bases spanning the gap. The CDR3 is made up of 13 amino acids. This CDR3 is CASSGQPYSPLHF. CDR3 DNA: TGTGCCAGCAGTGGACAACCGTATTCACCCCTCCACTTT.

The rearrangement links TRBV5-4 to TRBJ1-1; TRBD1 agrees at 9 bases. The germline V gene encodes CDR1 SGHNT and CDR2 YYREEE (reference sequence). With 5 bases clipped from V and 3 bases from J, the junction kept 5 bases outside the gene matches. CDR3 length: 14 amino acids. CDR3 coding DNA: TGTGCCAGCAGTCGGGGACAGGGAGACACTGAAGCTTTCTTT. Translating gives CASSRGQGDTEAFF.

In its sample, this clone was seen a few times. This rearrangement joins TRBV3-1 (or the pseudogene TRBV3-2) to TRBJ2-2, with D possibly TRBD2 on 6 matching bases. CDR3 size: 16 residues. V lost 2 bases and J 4 bases, leaving 14 bases between the germline ends. Germline V lookup: CDR1 LGHDT, CDR2 YNNKEL (reference sequence). The CDR3 here is CASSQPGLPSTGELFF. CDR3 sequence (DNA): TGTGCCAGCAGCCAACCGGGACTCCCGTCCACCGGGGAGCTGTTTTTT.

The chain uses TRBV6-2 or TRBV6-3 and TRBJ1-1; D is possibly TRBD1 (6 bases). The CDR3 sequence is 15 residues long. Trimming stripped 2 bases from V and 1 base from J, with 11 bases between. Germline V gives CDR1 MNHEY, CDR2 SVGEGT. The CDR3 DNA reads as TGTGCCAGCAGTTACGGTGACAGGTCGAACACTGAAGCTTTCTTT. Amino acids: CASSYGDRSNTEAFF.

This chain uses TRBV5-4 with TRBJ1-1; 7 bases line up with TRBD1. The trim removed 3 bases at V and 4 bases at J, leaving 3 bases unmatched. The CDR3 is 13 residues long. Germline CDR1 reads SGHNT; CDR2 reads YYREEE (reference sequence). CDR3 protein: CASSSRGTTEAFF. In nucleotides, the CDR3 is TGTGCCAGCAGCTCCAGGGGGACCACTGAAGCTTTCTTT.